This T cell receptor (beta chain) was recovered during a study of cytomegalovirus exposure and HLA in healthy donors. General study findings and limits: Later analysis demonstrated an association between a missense DCLRE1C variant and TCR beta V- and J-gene trimming.

The sample holds one count of this clone. Its specificity is unknown. An end of the junction differs from the germline gene, which may be a read error. This CDR3 is 15 amino acids long. Germline CDR1 and CDR2: SGDLS and YYNGEE. PCR employed 60 Vbeta and 13 Jbeta primers. TCRdb's table, derived via immunoSEQ multiplex PCR, lists solely in-frame clones and lacks some. The sample lists some 150,000 clones, about 80% occurring once. The V and J genes are TRBV9 and TRBJ2-6; perhaps TRBD1 as D (5 bases). The receptor was isolated from a man in his forties or fifties in good health and CMV-seronegative. Specimen: PBMCs. CDR3 coding DNA: TGTGCCAGCAGCGTTAGTGACTCTGGGGCCAACGGCCTGACTTTC. Protein: CASSVSDSGANGLTF.